This T cell receptor (beta chain) was documented in a study of T cells in Graves' hyperthyroidism and ophthalmopathy. This clonotype was seen at least ten times. Its antigen is currently unknown. The study's findings and limits: Among clonotypes expanded in thyroid above 0.001, most were also found in blood. A model of 13 V-J features distinguished ophthalmopathy from stable hyperthyroidism.

Amplification of TCR beta CDR3 regions was performed using RNA transcripts as template. The HTBI set primed first-round TCR CDR3 RT-PCR. TCRdb re-called the multiplex PCR reads with MiXCR, one entry per CDR3 protein. The table lists about 210,000 distinct CDR3 sequences, 17% of them singletons, with approximately 46% in the top ten. This CDR3 has 15 residues. J gave up 4 bases and V 6 bases, and 12 bases lay outside the gene matches. Germline lookup yields CDR1 MDHEN and CDR2 SYDVKM. These patients, aged 18 to 65, had recently diagnosed hyperthyroidism lasting under 2 months. Uncontrolled infection, other autoimmune disease, pregnancy or lactation disqualified patients from enrolment.

The clonotype comes from a man between 50 and 59 years old with Graves' hyperthyroidism. The sequencing sample was made of blood. The rearrangement joins TRBV28 to TRBJ2-7; 7 positions match TRBD2. This CDR3 is CASSPPGERDYEQYF. The DNA for the CDR3 is TGTGCCAGCAGCCCTCCGGGAGAGCGGGATTACGAGCAGTACTTC.